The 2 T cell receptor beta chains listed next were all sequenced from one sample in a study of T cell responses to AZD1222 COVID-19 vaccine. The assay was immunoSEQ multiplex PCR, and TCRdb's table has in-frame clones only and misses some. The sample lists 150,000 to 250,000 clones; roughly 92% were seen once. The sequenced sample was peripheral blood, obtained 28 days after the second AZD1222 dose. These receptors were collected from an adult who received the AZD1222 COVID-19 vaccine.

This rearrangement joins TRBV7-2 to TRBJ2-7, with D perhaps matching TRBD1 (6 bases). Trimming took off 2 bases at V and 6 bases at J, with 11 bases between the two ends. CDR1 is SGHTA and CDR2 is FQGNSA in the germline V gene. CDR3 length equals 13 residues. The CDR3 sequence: CASSLTQGREQYF. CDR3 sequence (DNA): TGTGCCAGCAGCTTAACACAGGGTCGCGAGCAGTACTTC.

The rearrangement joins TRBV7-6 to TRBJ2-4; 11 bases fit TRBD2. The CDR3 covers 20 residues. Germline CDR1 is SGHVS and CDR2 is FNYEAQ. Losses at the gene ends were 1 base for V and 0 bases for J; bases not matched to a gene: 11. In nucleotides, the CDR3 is TGTGCCAGCAGCTTAGATCCTAGCGGGGGGCCTAATATAGCCAAAAACATTCAGTACTTC. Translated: CASSLDPSGGPNIAKNIQYF.